These 28 T cell receptor beta chains share one sample of origin, sequenced in a study of control samples from healthy donors and cancer patients. Here immunoSEQ multiplex PCR was the method, and the copy in TCRdb shows in-frame clones only, minus some. The table has about 85,000 clones, 90% seen once. The material sequenced was blood. These TCRs come from a woman between 18 and 29 years old in good health.

The CDR3 DNA follows: TGCGCCAGCAGCCCCTCAGGGTGGAACACTGAAGCTTTCTTT. Translation gives CASSPSGWNTEAFF. The rearrangement uses TRBV5-1 and TRBJ1-1; perhaps TRBD1 as D (5 bases). V was clipped by 4 bases and J by 1 base, with 11 bases between them. The germline V gene encodes CDR1 SGHRS and CDR2 YFSETQ. The CDR3 sequence is 14 residues long.

This chain joins TRBV24-1 and TRBJ1-1; no firm D call. Germline V gene data show CDR1 as KGHDR and CDR2 as SFDVKD. The CDR3 has 14 residues. V lost 5 bases and J lost 3, with 12 bases in between. CDR3 sequence reads: CATSAGLTDTEAFF. The DNA of the CDR3 is TGTGCCACCAGTGCCGGGCTAACGGACACTGAAGCTTTCTTT.

J is TRBJ2-5 and V is TRBV6-6; TRBD2 matches at 9 bases. CDR1 and CDR2 (germline): MNHNY, SVGAGI (reference sequence). This CDR3 contains 15 residues. The V segment lost 11 bases and the J segment 4 bases; nucleotides outside the gene matches: 14. The CDR3 spells CAVLGGGGAAETQYF. CDR3 in DNA: TGTGCCGTTCTTGGTGGCGGGGGGGCCGCAGAGACCCAGTACTTC.

This clone was seen just once. The gene calls are TRBV7-2 and TRBJ2-3; 11 bases map to TRBD2. The V gene's germline CDR1 is SGHTA and CDR2 FQGNSA. This CDR3 has 16 amino acids. V lost 1 base and J lost 7; bases outside the gene matches: 7. This chain's CDR3 is CASSLVLAGGPNTQYF. The CDR3 nucleotides read TGTGCCAGCAGCTTAGTCCTAGCGGGGGGCCCAAATACGCAGTATTTT.

The chain uses TRBV27 and TRBJ2-7; 8 bases are shared with TRBD1. Looked up from germline, CDR1 is MNHEY and CDR2 is SMNVEV (reference sequence). This CDR3 has 13 amino acids. Trimming at V came to 3 bases and at J to 3 bases, leaving 1 base not matched to a gene. The CDR3 region is CASSLGQDYEQYF. The CDR3 bases are TGTGCCAGCAGTTTGGGACAGGACTACGAGCAGTACTTC.

The chain links TRBV18 to TRBJ1-1, with 7 bases matching TRBD1. The length of the CDR3 is 13 residues. Trimming took 3 bases from V and 7 from J; bases not matched to a gene: 5. The germline CDR1 and CDR2 sequences are KGHSH and LQKENI. CDR3 sequence reads: CASSPDREGEAFF. The CDR3 DNA sequence: TGTGCCAGCTCACCCGACAGGGAAGGTGAAGCTTTCTTT.

The chain links TRBV6-8 to TRBJ2-7, with TRBD2 as a possible D gene (5 bases). The CDR3 sequence is 16 residues long. The germline gives CDR1 MNHGY, CDR2 SAAAGT. The V and J ends lost 4 bases and 0 bases respectively, with 16 bases between them. The CDR3 DNA is TGTGCCAGCAGTTCTCCGGACTTACCGTCCTCCTACGAGCAGTACTTC. Translating it yields CASSSPDLPSSYEQYF.

The J gene is TRBJ2-1, the V gene TRBV6-2 or TRBV6-3, with D perhaps matching TRBD2 (5 bases). The CDR3 runs 14 residues. Looked up from germline, CDR1 is MNHEY and CDR2 is SVGEGT. Trimming took 5 bases from V and 7 from J, leaving 15 bases between them. CDR3: CASSPGSYENEQFF. The CDR3 region has the DNA TGTGCCAGCAGTCCGGGATCCTACGAGAATGAGCAGTTCTTC.

V and J are TRBV6-1 and TRBJ1-2; D is unresolved. Between the trimmed V and J ends, which lost 3 bases and 3 bases, there was a span of 8 bases. Looked up from germline, CDR1 is MNHNS and CDR2 is SASEGT. The length of the CDR3 is 13 residues. This CDR3 reads CASSDSRYYGYTF. The CDR3 DNA follows: TGTGCCAGCAGTGATTCTAGATACTATGGCTACACCTTC.

The rearrangement links TRBV27 to TRBJ1-1; D is perhaps TRBD1 (5 bases). CDR3 length equals 16 residues. Germline lookup yields CDR1 MNHEY and CDR2 SMNVEV (reference sequence). The V gene lost 1 base and the J gene lost 4 bases, with 16 bases spanning the gap. For the CDR3, the DNA is TGTGCCAGCAGTTTATATGGTCGGGGGGTCGCCACTGAAGCTTTCTTT. Encoded protein: CASSLYGRGVATEAFF.

The gene calls are TRBV12-5 and TRBJ1-1; D possibly corresponds to TRBD1 (5 bases). Trimming removed 2 bases from V and 6 bases from J, with 31 bases in between. The V gene's germline CDR1 is LGHNT and CDR2 FRNRAP. The CDR3 loop spans 20 amino acids. For the CDR3, the DNA is TGTGCTAGTGGTTTGATTTTTTTCCCAGGGAGGGCTTCTAGTTCTGCTGAAGCTTTCTTT. Encoded protein: CASGLIFFPGRASSSAEAFF.

The chain is built from TRBV10-2 and TRBJ1-1, with 8 bases identical to TRBD1. In germline, CDR1 is WSHSY, CDR2 SAAADI. The CDR3 extends over 16 amino acids. Trimming removed 2 bases from V and 0 bases from J; junction bases left unmatched: 5. CDR3: CASSEQQGVMNTEAFF. The CDR3 DNA is TGCGCCAGCAGTGAGCAACAGGGGGTGATGAACACTGAAGCTTTCTTT.

This chain uses TRBV5-5 with TRBJ1-6, with 9 bases aligning to TRBD1. Germline V lookup: CDR1 SGHKS, CDR2 YYEKEE (reference sequence). V was clipped by 0 bases and J by 10 bases; unmatched bases: 5. The CDR3 covers 15 residues. The DNA of the CDR3 is TGTGCCAGCAGCTTGGAACAGGGGGCTAGGTCACCCCTCCACTTT. Amino acids: CASSLEQGARSPLHF.

The chain recombines TRBV5-1 with TRBJ1-4, with 10 positions matching TRBD1. Germline V lookup: CDR1 SGHRS, CDR2 YFSETQ. The CDR3 is 15 amino acids. J was trimmed by 5 bases and V by 2 bases; bases with no gene match: 3. As DNA, the CDR3 is TGCGCCAGCAGCTTAGGGACAGGGGAGAATGAAAAACTGTTTTTT. Residues: CASSLGTGENEKLFF. The full variable domain, rest sourced from reference TRBV5-1 and TRBJ1-4, is KAGVTQTPRYLIKTRGQQVTLSCSPISGHRSVSWYQQTPGQGLQFLFEYFSETQRNKGNFPGRFSGRQFSNSRSEMNVSTLELGDSALYLCASSLGTGENEKLFFGSGTQLSVL.

This chain joins TRBV21-1 and TRBJ1-1. TRBV21-1 constitutes a pseudogene. The CDR3 contains 13 residues. CDR3 sequence: CASSQEGYAEAFF. DNA of the CDR3: TGTGCCAGCTCACAGGAGGGATACGCTGAAGCTTTCTTT.

The chain joins TRBV5-1 to TRBJ1-1, with D perhaps matching TRBD1 (5 bases). Trimming shortened V by 7 bases and J by 8 bases, and 12 bases separated the two germline ends. This CDR3 spans 11 amino acids. From germline, CDR1 is SGHRS and CDR2 YFSETQ. Here the CDR3 reads CASSGGREAFF. The CDR3 nucleotides read TGCGCCAGCTCCGGGGGGAGAGAAGCTTTCTTT. The full variable domain, rest sourced from reference TRBV5-1 and TRBJ1-1, is KAGVTQTPRYLIKTRGQQVTLSCSPISGHRSVSWYQQTPGQGLQFLFEYFSETQRNKGNFPGRFSGRQFSNSRSEMNVSTLELGDSALYLCASSGGREAFFGQGTRLTVV.

V gene TRBV24-1 combines with J gene TRBJ2-2; tentative D call: TRBD1 (5 bases). Trimming took 1 base from V and 3 from J, leaving 5 bases between them. The CDR3 extends over 14 amino acids. Germline V gives CDR1 KGHDR, CDR2 SFDVKD. The CDR3 protein is CATSDFRDTGELFF. The CDR3 DNA follows: TGTGCCACCAGTGATTTCAGGGACACCGGGGAGCTGTTTTTT.

The V call is TRBV12-3 or TRBV12-4, the J call TRBJ2-5, with D perhaps matching TRBD1 (6 bases). The CDR3 runs to 13 residues. With 3 bases removed from V and 4 bases from J, the gap between germline ends came to 9 bases. CDR3 sequence reads: CASSFQGRETQYF. Here the CDR3 DNA reads TGTGCCAGCAGTTTTCAGGGGAGAGAGACCCAGTACTTC.

V gene TRBV5-1 combines with J gene TRBJ2-7, with D hard to call. CDR1 is SGHRS, CDR2 YFSETQ, per germline. V lost 5 bases and J 4 bases, leaving 7 bases between the germline ends. The CDR3 loop spans 11 amino acids. For the CDR3, the DNA is TGCGCCAGCAGAGGATCGTACGAGCAGTACTTC. Encoded protein: CASRGSYEQYF. The full variable domain, completed using reference TRBV5-1 and TRBJ2-7, is KAGVTQTPRYLIKTRGQQVTLSCSPISGHRSVSWYQQTPGQGLQFLFEYFSETQRNKGNFPGRFSGRQFSNSRSEMNVSTLELGDSALYLCASRGSYEQYFGPGTRLTVT.

The CDR3 region has the DNA TGTGCCAGCAGCCAGGACACGTGGGATACGCAGTATTTT. Encoded protein: CASSQDTWDTQYF. The chain combines TRBV14 with TRBJ2-3, with a tentative D call TRBD1 (5 bases). The length of the CDR3 is 13 residues. CDR1 is SGHDN, CDR2 FVKESK, per germline. The germline V and J ends were trimmed by 3 bases and 6 bases, with 10 bases remaining between them.

The chain joins TRBV4-1 to TRBJ2-2; tentatively, D is TRBD1 (5 bases). Trimming took 0 bases from V and 2 from J, leaving 13 bases between them. Germline V gene data show CDR1 as MGHRA and CDR2 as YSYEKL. The CDR3 consists of 17 residues. CDR3 sequence: CASSQDWTQPNTGELFF. The CDR3, as DNA: TGCGCCAGCAGCCAAGACTGGACACAACCTAACACCGGGGAGCTGTTTTTT.

This clone has just one count. This sequence joins TRBV7-9 and TRBJ1-1; TRBD1 is a possible D gene (6 bases). Germline-derived CDR1 and CDR2 are SEHNR and FQNEAQ (reference sequence). The V and J ends lost 0 bases and 2 bases respectively, with 10 bases between them. There are 15 residues in the CDR3. The CDR3 DNA sequence: TGTGCCAGCAGCTTAGCTTCAGGGGTCAACACTGAAGCTTTCTTT. As protein: CASSLASGVNTEAFF.

The rearrangement uses TRBV28 and TRBJ1-1; unclear D gene. The CDR3 has 13 residues. Trimming left V 5 bases short and J 1 base short, with 8 bases between. Germline CDR1 MDHEN, CDR2 SYDVKM. The CDR3 DNA reads as TGTGCCAGCAGTCCCTGGGGGAACACTGAAGCTTTCTTT. Protein: CASSPWGNTEAFF.

Details on this clone: The junction departs from germline at one end; a sequencing error may be responsible. V is TRBV7-6 and J is TRBJ2-7; D gene ambiguous. In germline, CDR1 is SGHVS, CDR2 FNYEAQ. This CDR3 region has 15 residues. CDR3 coding DNA: TGTGCCAGCAGTTTAGAGGTCTCCCCGGTCAACGAGCAGTACTTC. It translates to CASSLEVSPVNEQYF.

The V gene is TRBV10-3, the J gene TRBJ1-6; tentative D call: TRBD1 (6 bases). From germline, CDR1 is ENHRY and CDR2 SYGVKD. Trimming took 6 bases from V and 0 from J, leaving 9 bases between them. CDR3 size: 15 residues. In nucleotides, the CDR3 is TGTGCCATCAGCCCGGACAGCTCCTATAATTCACCCCTCCACTTT. Translating gives CAISPDSSYNSPLHF.

This chain connects TRBV3-1 (or the pseudogene TRBV3-2) to TRBJ1-1, with TRBD1 as a possible D gene (5 bases). The germline CDR1 and CDR2 sequences are LGHDT and YNNKEL (reference sequence). The CDR3 spans 15 residues. V lost 6 bases and J lost 7, with 21 bases in between. The CDR3 bases are TGTGCCAGCAGACAACGGGGGGAAGGTGAGGATGAAGCTTTCTTT. Translated: CASRQRGEGEDEAFF.

This clone was recorded once. The genes are TRBV6-6 and TRBJ2-7; 11 bases match TRBD1. This CDR3 comprises 16 residues. The V gene's germline CDR1 is MNHNY and CDR2 SVGAGI (reference sequence). Germline trimming cut 5 bases from V and 1 base from J; bases unmatched to any gene: 7. CDR3 in amino acids: CASSRTGGASSYEQYF. CDR3 sequence (DNA): TGTGCCAGCAGTCGGACAGGGGGCGCCTCTTCCTACGAGCAGTACTTC.

V and J are TRBV21-1 and TRBJ1-6. TRBV21-1 is shown as a pseudogene. This CDR3 contains 16 residues. The CDR3 is CASSKVAGPSKIPLHF. CDR3 in DNA: TGTGCCAGCAGCAAAGTGGCAGGACCCTCGAAAATTCCCCTCCACTTT.